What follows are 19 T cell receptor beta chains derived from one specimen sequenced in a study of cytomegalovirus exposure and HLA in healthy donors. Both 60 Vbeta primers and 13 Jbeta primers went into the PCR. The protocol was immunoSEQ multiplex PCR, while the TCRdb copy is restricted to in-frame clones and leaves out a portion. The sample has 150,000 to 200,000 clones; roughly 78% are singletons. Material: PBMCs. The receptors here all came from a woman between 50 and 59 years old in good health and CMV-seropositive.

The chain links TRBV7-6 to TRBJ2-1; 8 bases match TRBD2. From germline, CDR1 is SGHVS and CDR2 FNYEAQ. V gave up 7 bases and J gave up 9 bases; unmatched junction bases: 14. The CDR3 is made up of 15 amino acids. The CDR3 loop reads CASTSRTGGPGEQFF. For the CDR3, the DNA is TGTGCCAGCACTTCGAGGACGGGGGGGCCGGGTGAGCAGTTCTTC.

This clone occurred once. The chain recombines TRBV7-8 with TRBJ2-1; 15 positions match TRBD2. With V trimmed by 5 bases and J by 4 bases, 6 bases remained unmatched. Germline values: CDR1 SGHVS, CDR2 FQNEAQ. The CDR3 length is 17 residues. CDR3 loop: CASSLGLAGGFYNEQFF. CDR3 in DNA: TGTGCCAGCAGCCTCGGACTAGCGGGGGGGTTTTACAATGAGCAGTTCTTC.

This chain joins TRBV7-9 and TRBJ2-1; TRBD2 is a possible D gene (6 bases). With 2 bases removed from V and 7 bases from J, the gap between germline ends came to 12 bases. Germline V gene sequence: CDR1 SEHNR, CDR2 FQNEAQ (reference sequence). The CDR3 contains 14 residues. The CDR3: CASSLIGDSNEQFF. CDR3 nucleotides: TGTGCCAGCAGCTTAATAGGGGACTCGAATGAGCAGTTCTTC. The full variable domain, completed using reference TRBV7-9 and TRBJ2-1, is DTGVSQNPRHKITKRGQNVTFRCDPISEHNRLYWYRQTLGQGPEFLTYFQNEAQLEKSRLLSDRFSAERPKGSFSTLEIQRTEQGDSAMYLCASSLIGDSNEQFFGPGTRLTVL.

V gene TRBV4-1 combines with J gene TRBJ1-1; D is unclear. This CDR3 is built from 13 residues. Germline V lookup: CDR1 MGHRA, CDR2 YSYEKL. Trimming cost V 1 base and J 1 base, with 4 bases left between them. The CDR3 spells CASSQGQNTEAFF. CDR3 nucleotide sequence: TGCGCCAGCAGCCAAGGACAGAACACTGAAGCTTTCTTT.

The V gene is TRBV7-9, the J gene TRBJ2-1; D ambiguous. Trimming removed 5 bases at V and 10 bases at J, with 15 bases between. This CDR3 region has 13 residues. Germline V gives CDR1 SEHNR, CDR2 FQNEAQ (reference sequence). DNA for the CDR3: TGTGCCAGCAGCCCGTCCGGAGTTGGGGAGCAGTTCTTC. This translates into CASSPSGVGEQFF.

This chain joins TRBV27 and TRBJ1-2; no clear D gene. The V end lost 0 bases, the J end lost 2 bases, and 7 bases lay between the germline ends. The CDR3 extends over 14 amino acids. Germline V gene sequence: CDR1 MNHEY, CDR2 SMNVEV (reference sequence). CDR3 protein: CASSLSSGNYGYTF. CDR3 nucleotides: TGTGCCAGCAGTTTATCATCAGGCAACTATGGCTACACCTTC.

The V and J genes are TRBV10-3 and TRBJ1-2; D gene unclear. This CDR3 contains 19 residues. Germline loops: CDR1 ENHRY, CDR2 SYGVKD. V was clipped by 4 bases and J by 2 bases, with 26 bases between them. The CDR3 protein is CAISALRRSRPLENYGYTF. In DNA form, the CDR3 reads TGTGCCATCAGTGCCTTGAGGCGGTCGAGACCTTTGGAGAACTATGGCTACACCTTC.

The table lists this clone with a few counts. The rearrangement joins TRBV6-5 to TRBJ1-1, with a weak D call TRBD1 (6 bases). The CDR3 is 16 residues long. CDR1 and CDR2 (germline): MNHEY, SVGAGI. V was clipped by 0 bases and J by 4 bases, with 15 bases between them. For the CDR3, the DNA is TGTGCCAGCAGTTACTCGGGGGCGGCCCTGGGCACTGAAGCTTTCTTT. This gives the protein CASSYSGAALGTEAFF.

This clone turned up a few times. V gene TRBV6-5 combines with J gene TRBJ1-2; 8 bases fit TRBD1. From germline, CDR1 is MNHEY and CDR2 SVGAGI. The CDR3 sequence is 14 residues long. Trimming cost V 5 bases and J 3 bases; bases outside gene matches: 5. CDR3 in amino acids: CASSTGQAYYGYTF. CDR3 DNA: TGTGCCAGCAGTACGGGACAGGCCTACTATGGCTACACCTTC.

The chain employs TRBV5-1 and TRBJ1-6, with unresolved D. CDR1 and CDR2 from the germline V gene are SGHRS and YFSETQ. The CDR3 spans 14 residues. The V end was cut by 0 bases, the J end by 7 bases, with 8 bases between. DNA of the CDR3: TGCGCCAGCAGCTTGGGTGGCGGAAATTCACCCCTCCACTTT. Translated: CASSLGGGNSPLHF.

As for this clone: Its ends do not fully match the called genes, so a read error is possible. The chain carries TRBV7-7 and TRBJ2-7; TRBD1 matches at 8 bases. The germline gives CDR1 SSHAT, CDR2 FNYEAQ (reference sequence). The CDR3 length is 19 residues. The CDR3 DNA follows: TGTGCTAGCAGTCAAGGACAGGGAACTACCAATCGTGGGGCCTACGAGCAGTACTTC. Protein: CASSQGQGTTNRGAYEQYF.

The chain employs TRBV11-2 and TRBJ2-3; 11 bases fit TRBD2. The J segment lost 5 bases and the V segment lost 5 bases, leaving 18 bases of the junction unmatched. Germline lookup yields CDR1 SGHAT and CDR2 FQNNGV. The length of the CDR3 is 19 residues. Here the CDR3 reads CASSATSSVLAGGGDTQYF. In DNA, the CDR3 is TGTGCCAGCAGCGCTACTAGTTCGGTCCTAGCGGGGGGTGGAGATACGCAGTATTTT.

CDR3 residues: CASSDRTEDTGELFF. The CDR3 region has the DNA TGTGCCAGCAGTGATAGGACTGAGGACACCGGGGAGCTGTTTTTT. The gene calls are TRBV2 and TRBJ2-2; perhaps TRBD2 as D (5 bases). The CDR3 length is 15 residues. Germline V gives CDR1 SNHLY, CDR2 FYNNEI. Trimming stripped 3 bases from V and 3 bases from J, with 11 bases between.

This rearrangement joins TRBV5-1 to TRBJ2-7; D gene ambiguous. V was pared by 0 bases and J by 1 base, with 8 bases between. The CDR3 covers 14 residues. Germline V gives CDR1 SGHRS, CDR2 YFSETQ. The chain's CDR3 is CASSLGEESYEQYF. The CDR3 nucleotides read TGCGCCAGCAGCTTGGGAGAGGAATCCTACGAGCAGTACTTC.

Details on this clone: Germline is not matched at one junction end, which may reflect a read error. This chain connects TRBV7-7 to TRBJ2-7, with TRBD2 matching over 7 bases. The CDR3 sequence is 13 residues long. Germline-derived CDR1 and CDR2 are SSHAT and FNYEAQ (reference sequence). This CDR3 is CASSSGRGYEQYF. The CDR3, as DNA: TGTGCTAGCAGCTCAGGGAGGGGCTACGAGCAGTACTTC.

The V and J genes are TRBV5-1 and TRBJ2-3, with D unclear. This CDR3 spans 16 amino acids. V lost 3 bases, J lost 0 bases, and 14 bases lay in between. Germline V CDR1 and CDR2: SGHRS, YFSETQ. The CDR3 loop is CASSSRVLTSTDTQYF. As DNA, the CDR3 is TGCGCCAGCAGCTCCCGGGTCCTGACTAGCACAGATACGCAGTATTTT.

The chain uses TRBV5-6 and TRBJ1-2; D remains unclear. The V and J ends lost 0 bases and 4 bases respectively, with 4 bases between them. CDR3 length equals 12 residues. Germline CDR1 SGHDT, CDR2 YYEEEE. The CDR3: CASSLGGYGYTF. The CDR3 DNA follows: TGTGCCAGCAGCTTGGGAGGCTATGGCTACACCTTC.

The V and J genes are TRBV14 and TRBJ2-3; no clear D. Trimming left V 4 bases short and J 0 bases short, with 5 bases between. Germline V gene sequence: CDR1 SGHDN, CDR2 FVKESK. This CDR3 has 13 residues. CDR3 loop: CASSLVSTDTQYF. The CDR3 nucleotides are TGTGCCAGCAGCCTCGTAAGCACAGATACGCAGTATTTT.

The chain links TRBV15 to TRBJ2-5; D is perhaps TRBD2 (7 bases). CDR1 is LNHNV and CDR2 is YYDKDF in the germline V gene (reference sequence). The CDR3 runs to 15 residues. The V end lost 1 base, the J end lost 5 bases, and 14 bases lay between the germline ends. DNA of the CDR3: TGTGCCACCAGCAGAGCGGGGGGCGATGAGGAGACCCAGTACTTC. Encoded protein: CATSRAGGDEETQYF.